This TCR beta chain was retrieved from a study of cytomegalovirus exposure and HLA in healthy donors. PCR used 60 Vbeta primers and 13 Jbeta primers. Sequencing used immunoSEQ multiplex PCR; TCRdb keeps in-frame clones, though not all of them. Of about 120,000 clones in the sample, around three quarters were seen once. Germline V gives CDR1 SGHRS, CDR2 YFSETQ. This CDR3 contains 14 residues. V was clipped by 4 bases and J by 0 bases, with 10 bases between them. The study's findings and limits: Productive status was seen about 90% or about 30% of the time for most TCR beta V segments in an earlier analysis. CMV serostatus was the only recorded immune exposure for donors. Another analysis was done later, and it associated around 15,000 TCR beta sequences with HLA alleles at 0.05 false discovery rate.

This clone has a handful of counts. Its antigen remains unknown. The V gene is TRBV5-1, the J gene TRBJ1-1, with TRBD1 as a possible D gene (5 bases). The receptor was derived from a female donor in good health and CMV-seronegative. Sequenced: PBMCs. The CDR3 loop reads CASSPPTVNTEAFF. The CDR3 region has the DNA TGCGCCAGCAGCCCCCCGACAGTGAACACTGAAGCTTTCTTT.